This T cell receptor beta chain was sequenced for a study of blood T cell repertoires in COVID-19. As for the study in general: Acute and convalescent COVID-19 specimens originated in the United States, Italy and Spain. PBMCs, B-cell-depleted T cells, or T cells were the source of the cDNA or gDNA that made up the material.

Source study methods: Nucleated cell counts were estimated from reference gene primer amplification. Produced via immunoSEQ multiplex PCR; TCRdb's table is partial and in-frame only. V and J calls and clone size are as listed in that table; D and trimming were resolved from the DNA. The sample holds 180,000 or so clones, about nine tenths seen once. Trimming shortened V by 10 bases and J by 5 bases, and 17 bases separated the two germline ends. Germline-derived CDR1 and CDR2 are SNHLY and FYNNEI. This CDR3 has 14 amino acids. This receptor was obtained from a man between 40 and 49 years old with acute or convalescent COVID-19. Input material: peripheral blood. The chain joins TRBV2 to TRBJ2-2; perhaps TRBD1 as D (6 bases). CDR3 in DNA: TGTGCCACGCGACAGGATCTGGGGACCGGGGAGCTGTTTTTT. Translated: CATRQDLGTGELFF.